Listed here is a single TCR beta chain. No antigen is known for it. The sample belongs to a study of T cells in localized non-small cell lung cancer. Study-wide results and limits: Sequencing involved a lone tumor region, leaving heterogeneity possible. A median of about 50 clones ranked among the top 100 in tumor appeared in adjacent lung. The greatest T cell clonality was found in uninvolved adjacent lung (higher than in tumor).

Germline V gene sequence: CDR1 SGHAT, CDR2 FQDESV (reference sequence). V was pared by 5 bases and J by 8 bases, with 15 bases between. This CDR3 spans 14 amino acids. The method was immunoSEQ multiplex PCR; TCRdb's version includes in-frame clones alone and lacks a portion of them. Among approximately 21,000 clones, just over 90% were seen once, and the ten largest hold less than 9%. This specimen was peripheral blood, taken before any cancer treatment. The source of this sequence is a woman aged 35-75 years with stage I lung adenocarcinoma. J is TRBJ1-4 and V is TRBV11-1; D is possibly TRBD1 (5 bases). The CDR3 coding sequence is TGTGCCAGCAGCCTGGGCCTTAGGGGCGAAAAACTGTTTTTT. This codes for CASSLGLRGEKLFF. Full variable domain (remainder filled in from reference TRBV11-1 and TRBJ1-4): EAEVAQSPRYKITEKSQAVAFWCDPISGHATLYWYRQILGQGPELLVQFQDESVVDDSQLPKDRFSAERLKGVDSTLKIQPAELGDSAMYLCASSLGLRGEKLFFGSGTQLSVL.